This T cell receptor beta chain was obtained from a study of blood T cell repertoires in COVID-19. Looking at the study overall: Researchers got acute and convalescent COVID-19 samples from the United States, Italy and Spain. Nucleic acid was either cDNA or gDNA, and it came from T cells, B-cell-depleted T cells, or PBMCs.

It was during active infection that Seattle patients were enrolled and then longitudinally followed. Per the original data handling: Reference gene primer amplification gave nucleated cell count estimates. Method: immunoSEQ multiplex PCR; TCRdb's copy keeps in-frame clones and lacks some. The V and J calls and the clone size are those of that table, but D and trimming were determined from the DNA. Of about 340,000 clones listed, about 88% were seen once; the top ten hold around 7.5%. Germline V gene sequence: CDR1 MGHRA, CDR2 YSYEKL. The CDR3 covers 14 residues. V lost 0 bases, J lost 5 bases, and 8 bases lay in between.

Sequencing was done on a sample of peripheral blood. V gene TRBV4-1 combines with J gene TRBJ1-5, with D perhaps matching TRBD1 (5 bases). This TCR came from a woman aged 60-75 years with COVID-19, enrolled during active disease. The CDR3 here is CASSQDRGYQPQHF. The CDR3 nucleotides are TGCGCCAGCAGCCAAGACCGGGGGTATCAGCCCCAGCATTTT.